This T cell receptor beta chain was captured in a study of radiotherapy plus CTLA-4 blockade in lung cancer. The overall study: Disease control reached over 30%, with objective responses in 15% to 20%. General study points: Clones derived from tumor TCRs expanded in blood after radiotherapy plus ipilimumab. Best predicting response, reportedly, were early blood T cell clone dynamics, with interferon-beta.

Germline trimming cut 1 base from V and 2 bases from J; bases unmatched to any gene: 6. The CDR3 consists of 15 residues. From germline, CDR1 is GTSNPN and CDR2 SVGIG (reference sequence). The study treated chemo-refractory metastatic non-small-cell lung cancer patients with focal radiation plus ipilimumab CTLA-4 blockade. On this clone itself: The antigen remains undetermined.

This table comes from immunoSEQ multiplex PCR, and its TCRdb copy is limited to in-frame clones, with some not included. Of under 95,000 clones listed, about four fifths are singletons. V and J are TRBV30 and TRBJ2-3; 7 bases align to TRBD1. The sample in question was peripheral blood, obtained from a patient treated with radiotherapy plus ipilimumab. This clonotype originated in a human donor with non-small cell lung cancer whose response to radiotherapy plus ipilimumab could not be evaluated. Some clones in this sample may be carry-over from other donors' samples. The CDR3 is CAWSGGTVLTDTQYF. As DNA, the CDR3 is TGTGCCTGGAGTGGGGGGACAGTTCTCACAGATACGCAGTATTTT.